Listed here are 3 T cell receptor beta chains from one sample, sequenced in a study of graft-versus-host responses after intestinal transplantation. The antigens these receptors bind are not known. Profiling relied on immunoSEQ multiplex PCR, and the TCRdb table lists in-frame clones only, not all of them. The table shows 98,000 or so clones, with more than 85% occurring only once. Sequencing was performed on unstimulated CD4+ T cells sorted from spleen or lymph node cells, taken before intestinal transplant. These receptors were taken from a human donor who received an intestinal transplant.

The chain is built from TRBV11-3 and TRBJ2-2, with D perhaps TRBD1 or TRBD2 (6 bases each). V was cut by 5 bases and J by 3 bases, with 7 bases left in between. Germline V lookup: CDR1 SGHNT, CDR2 YENEEA. This CDR3 contains 13 residues. CDR3 protein: CASSRGDTGELFF. The CDR3 DNA follows: TGTGCCAGCAGCAGGGGGGACACCGGGGAGCTGTTTTTT.

The chain links TRBV2 to TRBJ2-3; D is undetermined. This CDR3 comprises 10 residues. Per the germline V gene, CDR1 is SNHLY and CDR2 is FYNNEI. Trimming pared 7 bases from V and 6 bases from J, leaving 5 bases between. The CDR3 coding sequence is TGTGCCAGCAACCGGGATACGCAGTATTTT. This codes for CASNRDTQYF.

The chain recombines TRBV27 with TRBJ1-4; 8 bases line up with TRBD1. CDR1 is MNHEY and CDR2 is SMNVEV in the germline V gene (reference sequence). Trimming took 8 bases from V and 8 from J; bases not matched to a gene: 7. The length of the CDR3 is 13 residues. The CDR3 loop is CASPDREKEKLFF. In DNA, the CDR3 is TGTGCCAGCCCGGACAGGGAGAAAGAAAAACTGTTTTTT.